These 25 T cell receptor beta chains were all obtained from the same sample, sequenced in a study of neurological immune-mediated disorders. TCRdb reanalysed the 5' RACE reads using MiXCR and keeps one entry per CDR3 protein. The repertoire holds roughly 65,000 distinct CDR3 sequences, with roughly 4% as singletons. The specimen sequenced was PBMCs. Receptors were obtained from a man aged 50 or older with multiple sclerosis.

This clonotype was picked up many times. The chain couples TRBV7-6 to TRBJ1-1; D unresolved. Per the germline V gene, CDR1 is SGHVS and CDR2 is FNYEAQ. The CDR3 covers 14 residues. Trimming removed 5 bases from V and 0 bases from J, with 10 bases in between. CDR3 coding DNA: TGTGCCAGCAGCCGTCAGGAGCTGAACACTGAAGCTTTCTTT. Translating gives CASSRQELNTEAFF.

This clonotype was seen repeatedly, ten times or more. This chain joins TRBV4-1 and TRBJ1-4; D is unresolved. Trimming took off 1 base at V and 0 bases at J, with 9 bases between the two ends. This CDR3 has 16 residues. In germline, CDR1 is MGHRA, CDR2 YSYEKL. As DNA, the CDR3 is TGCGCCAGCAGCCAAGCCTTTGGAGCAACTAATGAAAAACTGTTTTTT. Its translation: CASSQAFGATNEKLFF.

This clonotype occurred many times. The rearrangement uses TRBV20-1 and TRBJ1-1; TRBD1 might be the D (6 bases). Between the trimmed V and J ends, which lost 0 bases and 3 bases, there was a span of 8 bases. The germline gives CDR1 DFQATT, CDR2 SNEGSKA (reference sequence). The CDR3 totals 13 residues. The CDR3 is CSARDSGDTEAFF. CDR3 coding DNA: TGCAGTGCTAGAGATTCAGGGGACACTGAAGCTTTCTTT.

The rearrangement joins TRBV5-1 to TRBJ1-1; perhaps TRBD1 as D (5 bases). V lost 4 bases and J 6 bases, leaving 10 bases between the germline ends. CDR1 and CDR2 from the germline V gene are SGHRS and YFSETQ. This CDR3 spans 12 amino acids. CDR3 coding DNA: TGCGCCAGCAGCCAGGGCCGCGCTGAAGCTTTCTTT. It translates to CASSQGRAEAFF.

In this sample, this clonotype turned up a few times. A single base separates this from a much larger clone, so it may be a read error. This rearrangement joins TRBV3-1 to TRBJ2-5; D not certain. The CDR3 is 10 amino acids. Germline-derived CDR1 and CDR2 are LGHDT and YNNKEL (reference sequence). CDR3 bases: TGTGCCAGCGGCCAAGAGACCCAGTACTTC. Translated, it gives CASGQETQYF.

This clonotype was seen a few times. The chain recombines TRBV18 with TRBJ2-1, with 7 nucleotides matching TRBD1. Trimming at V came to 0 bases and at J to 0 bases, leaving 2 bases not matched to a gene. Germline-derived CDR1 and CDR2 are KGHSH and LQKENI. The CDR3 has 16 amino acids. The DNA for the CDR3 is TGTGCCAGCTCACCACCGACAGGGAGCTCCTACAATGAGCAGTTCTTC. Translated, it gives CASSPPTGSSYNEQFF. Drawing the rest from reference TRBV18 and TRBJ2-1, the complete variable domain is NAGVMQNPRHLVRRRGQEARLRCSPMKGHSHVYWYRQLPEEGLKFMVYLQKENIIDESGMPKERFSAEFPKEGPSILRIQQVVRGDSAAYFCASSPPTGSSYNEQFFGPGTRLTVL.

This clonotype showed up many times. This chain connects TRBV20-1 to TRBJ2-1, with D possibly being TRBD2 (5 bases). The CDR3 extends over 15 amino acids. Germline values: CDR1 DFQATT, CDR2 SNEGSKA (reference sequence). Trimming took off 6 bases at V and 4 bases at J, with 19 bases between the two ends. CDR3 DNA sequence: TGCAGTGCCCCTCCCCCCCTGACGGGATACAATGAGCAGTTCTTC. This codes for CSAPPPLTGYNEQFF.

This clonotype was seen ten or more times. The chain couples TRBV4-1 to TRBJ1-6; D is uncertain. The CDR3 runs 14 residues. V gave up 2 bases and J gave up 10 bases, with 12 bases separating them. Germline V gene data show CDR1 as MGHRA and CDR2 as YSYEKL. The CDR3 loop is CASSQFSDGSPLHF. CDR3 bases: TGCGCCAGCAGCCAATTCTCCGATGGCTCACCCCTCCACTTT.

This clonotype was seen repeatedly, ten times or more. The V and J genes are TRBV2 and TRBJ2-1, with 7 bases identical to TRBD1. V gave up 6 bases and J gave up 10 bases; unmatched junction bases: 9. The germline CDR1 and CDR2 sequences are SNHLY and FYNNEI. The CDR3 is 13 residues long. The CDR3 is CASRATGAQEQFF. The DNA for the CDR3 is TGTGCCAGCAGGGCCACAGGGGCCCAAGAGCAGTTCTTC.

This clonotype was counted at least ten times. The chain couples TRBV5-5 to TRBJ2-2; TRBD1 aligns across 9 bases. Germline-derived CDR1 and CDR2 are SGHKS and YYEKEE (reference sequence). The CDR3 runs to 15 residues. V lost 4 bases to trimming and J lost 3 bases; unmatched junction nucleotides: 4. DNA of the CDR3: TGTGCCAGCAGCCCCCGACAGGGGGACACCGGGGAGCTGTTTTTT. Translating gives CASSPRQGDTGELFF.

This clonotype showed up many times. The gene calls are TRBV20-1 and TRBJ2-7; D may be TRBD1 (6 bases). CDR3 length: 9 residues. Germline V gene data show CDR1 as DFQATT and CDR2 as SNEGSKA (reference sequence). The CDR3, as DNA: TGCAGTGCTAGCAACAGGGAAAGGGTC. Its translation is CSASNRERV.

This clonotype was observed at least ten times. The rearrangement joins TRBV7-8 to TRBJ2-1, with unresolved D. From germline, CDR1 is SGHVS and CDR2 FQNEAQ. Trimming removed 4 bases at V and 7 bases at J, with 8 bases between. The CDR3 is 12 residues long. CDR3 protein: CASSSGFNEQFF. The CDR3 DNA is TGTGCCAGCAGCTCCGGGTTTAATGAGCAGTTCTTC.

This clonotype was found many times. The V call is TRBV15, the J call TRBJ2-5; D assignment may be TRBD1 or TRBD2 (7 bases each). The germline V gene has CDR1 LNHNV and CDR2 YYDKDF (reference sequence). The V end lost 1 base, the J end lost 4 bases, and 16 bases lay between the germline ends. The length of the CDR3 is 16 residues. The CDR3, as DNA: TGTGCCACCAGCAGAGTCCTGAGCAGGGGGGGAGAGACCCAGTACTTC. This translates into CATSRVLSRGGETQYF. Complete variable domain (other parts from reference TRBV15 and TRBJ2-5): DAMVIQNPRYQVTQFGKPVTLSCSQTLNHNVMYWYQQKSSQAPKLLFHYYDKDFNNEADTPDNFQSRRPNTSFCFLDIRSPGLGDTAMYLCATSRVLSRGGETQYFGPGTRLLVL.

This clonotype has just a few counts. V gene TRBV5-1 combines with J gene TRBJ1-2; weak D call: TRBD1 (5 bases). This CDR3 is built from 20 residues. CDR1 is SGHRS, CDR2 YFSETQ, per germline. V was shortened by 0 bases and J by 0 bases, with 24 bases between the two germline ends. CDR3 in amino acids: CASSLGIRDTFTKSNYGYTF. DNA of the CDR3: TGCGCCAGCAGCTTGGGGATCAGGGATACCTTTACGAAATCTAACTATGGCTACACCTTC. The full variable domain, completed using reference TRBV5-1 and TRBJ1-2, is KAGVTQTPRYLIKTRGQQVTLSCSPISGHRSVSWYQQTPGQGLQFLFEYFSETQRNKGNFPGRFSGRQFSNSRSEMNVSTLELGDSALYLCASSLGIRDTFTKSNYGYTFGSGTRLTVV.

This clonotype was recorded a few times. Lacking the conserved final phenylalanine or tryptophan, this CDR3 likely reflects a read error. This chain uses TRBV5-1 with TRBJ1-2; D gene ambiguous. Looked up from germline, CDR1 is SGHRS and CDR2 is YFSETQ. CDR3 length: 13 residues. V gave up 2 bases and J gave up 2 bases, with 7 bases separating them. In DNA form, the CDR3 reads TGCGCCAGCAGCTTAGGAGGGAACTATGGCTACACCATC. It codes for CASSLGGNYGYTI.

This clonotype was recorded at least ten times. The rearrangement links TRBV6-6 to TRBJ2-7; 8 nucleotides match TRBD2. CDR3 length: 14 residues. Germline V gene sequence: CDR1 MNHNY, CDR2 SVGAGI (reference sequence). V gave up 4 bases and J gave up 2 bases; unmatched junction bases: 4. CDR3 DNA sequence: TGTGCCAGCAGTTTGTTCGGGGGGGCCTACGAGCAGTACTTC. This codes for CASSLFGGAYEQYF.

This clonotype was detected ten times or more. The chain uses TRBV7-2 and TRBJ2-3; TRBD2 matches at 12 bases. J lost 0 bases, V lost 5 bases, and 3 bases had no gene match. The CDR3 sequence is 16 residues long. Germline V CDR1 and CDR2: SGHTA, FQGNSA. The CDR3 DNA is TGTGCCAGCAGCGTACTAGCGGGGGGTAGCACAGATACGCAGTATTTT. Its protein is CASSVLAGGSTDTQYF.

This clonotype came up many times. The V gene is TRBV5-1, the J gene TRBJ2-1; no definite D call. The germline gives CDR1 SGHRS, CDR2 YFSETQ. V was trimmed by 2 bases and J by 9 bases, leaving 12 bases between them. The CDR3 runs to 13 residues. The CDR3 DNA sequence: TGCGCCAGCAGCTTACCGATAGGTACTGAGCAGTTCTTC. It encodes CASSLPIGTEQFF.

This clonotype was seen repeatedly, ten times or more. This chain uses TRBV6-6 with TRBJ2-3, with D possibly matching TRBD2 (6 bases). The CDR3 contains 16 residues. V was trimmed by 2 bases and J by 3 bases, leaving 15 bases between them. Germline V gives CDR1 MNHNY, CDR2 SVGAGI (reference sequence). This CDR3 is CASSYRREVGTDTQYF. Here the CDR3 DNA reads TGTGCCAGCAGTTACAGGCGGGAAGTTGGGACAGATACGCAGTATTTT.

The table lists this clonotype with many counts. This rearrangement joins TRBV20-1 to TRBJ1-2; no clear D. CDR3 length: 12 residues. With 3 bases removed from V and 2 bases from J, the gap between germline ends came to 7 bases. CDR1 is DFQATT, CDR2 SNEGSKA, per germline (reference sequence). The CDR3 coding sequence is TGCAGTGCTAGGCGGGTGAACTATGGCTACACCTTC. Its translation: CSARRVNYGYTF.

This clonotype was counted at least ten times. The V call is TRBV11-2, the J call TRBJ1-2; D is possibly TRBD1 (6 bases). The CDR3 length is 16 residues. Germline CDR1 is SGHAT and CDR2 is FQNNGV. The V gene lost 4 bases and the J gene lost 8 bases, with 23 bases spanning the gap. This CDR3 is CASSSRGGPALAGYTF. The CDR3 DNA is TGTGCCAGCAGCTCCCGCGGGGGGCCCGCCCTTGCCGGCTACACCTTC. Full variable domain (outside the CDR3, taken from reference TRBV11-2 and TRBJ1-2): EAGVAQSPRYKIIEKRQSVAFWCNPISGHATLYWYQQILGQGPKLLIQFQNNGVVDDSQLPKDRFSAERLKGVDSTLKIQPAKLEDSAVYLCASSSRGGPALAGYTFGSGTRLTVV.

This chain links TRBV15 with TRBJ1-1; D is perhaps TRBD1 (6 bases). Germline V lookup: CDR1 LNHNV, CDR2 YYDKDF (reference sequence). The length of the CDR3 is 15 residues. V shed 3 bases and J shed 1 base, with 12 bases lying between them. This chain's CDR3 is CATSRGGHRNTEAFF. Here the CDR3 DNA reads TGTGCCACCAGCAGGGGGGGACACCGGAACACTGAAGCTTTCTTT.

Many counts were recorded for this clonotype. CDR3 protein: CASSPVAYEQFF. CDR3 nucleotides: TGTGCCAGCAGCCCTGTGGCCTATGAGCAGTTCTTC. The gene calls are TRBV12-3 or TRBV12-4 and TRBJ2-1; no clear D. The ends were cut back, 6 bases at V and 8 bases at J, with 11 bases in the middle. The CDR3 loop spans 12 amino acids.

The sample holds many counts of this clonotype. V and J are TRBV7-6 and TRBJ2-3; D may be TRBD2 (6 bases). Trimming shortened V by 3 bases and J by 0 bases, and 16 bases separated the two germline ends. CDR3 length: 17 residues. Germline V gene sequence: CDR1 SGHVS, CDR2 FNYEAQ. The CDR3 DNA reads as TGTGCCAGCAGCTTCCCCAGGAGCGGGCCTAGCACAGATACGCAGTATTTT. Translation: CASSFPRSGPSTDTQYF.

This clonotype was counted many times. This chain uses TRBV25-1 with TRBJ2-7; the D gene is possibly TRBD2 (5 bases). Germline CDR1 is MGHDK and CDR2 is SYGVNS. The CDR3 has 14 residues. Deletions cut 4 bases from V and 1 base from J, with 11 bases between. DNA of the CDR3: TGTGCCAGCAGTGGAACGGGATCGTCCTACGAGCAGTACTTC. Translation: CASSGTGSSYEQYF.